This T cell receptor (beta chain) was retrieved from a study of CD8+CD57+ T cells in acquired aplastic anemia (dated 2018 in TCRdb). Looking at the study overall: DNA extracted from sorted CD4+ and CD8+ cells had a mean of about 3.2 ug, with a range of roughly 0.17 to 30 ug. Results the study describes overall, beyond this receptor: Patients and healthy controls showed no significant difference in CD8+ Simpson's diversity (P=0.060). Around 30 CD8+ CDR3 sequences were found to be shared between patients and controls, but these sequences appeared to be highly expressed in patients and within the immunodominant clones of the patients.

The CDR3 contains 17 residues, cysteine and phenylalanine counted. Just the 51-base CDR3 DNA is kept, in frame starting at base 1. Sequences SGHTA (CDR1) and FQGTGA (CDR2) are obtained from the germline V gene. Trimming accounts for 0 bases at V and 1 base at J, while the number of junction bases matched to no gene is 7. TCR beta VDJ combination and CDR3 sequence profiling used genomic DNA as the template. TCR repertoire sequencing was run on an Illumina HiSeq 2000. The paper's data handling went like this. Repertoires were assessed using TRBV/TRBJ rearrangement plots, CDR3 size and DJ length profiles, and Simpson's diversity index. Whichever DNA sequence was most abundant in the deep sequencing data was defined as the immunodominant clone. CDR3 amino acid sequences were checked for sharing across subjects and were also compared against the VDJdb database and published repertoires. Using fastp trimming at Q25 and MiXCR clonotype assembly, TCRdb reanalyzed the public sequencing data and kept in-frame beta chains. Each CDR3 protein gets just one entry, which takes the most common genes and DNA from the rows behind it. It is TCRdb's table, rather than the study itself, that gives the V and J calls and clone size. The sample table shows 150,000 to 200,000 distinct CDR3 sequences, and around 66% are seen once. Together, the top ten hold 46% of the sample.

TCR repertoires of sorted CD4+ and CD8+ blood T cells from severe aplastic anemia patients and healthy subjects were deep-sequenced in the study. Ficoll-Paque density gradient centrifugation was used to isolate peripheral blood mononuclear cells. Before DNA was extracted, CD4+ and CD8+ T cells were sorted using either FACS or magnetic beads. Notes on this clonotype: The clone's antigen remains unknown. Base qualities were left out, and no much larger clone turns up one base away.

Sequences were obtained from sorted CD4+, CD8+, or CD8+CD57+ T cells (not recorded which) from PBMCs. This TCR was sampled from a human donor with severe aplastic anemia or a healthy control (not recorded which). The rearranged segments are TRBV7-3 and TRBJ1-1, and 8 junctional nucleotides match TRBD1. The nucleotide sequence reads as follows: TGTGCCAGCAGCTTAACGGGGGCGACAGGGGCGAACACTGAAGCTTTCTTT. Translated, it reads CASSLTGATGANTEAFF.